Here is one T cell receptor beta chain with its context. Its antigen remains unknown. It was the roughly 110-subject validation cohort, separate from the approximately 700-subject first cohort, to which the donors belonged. Repertoires were generated with immunoSEQ multiplex PCR, while TCRdb's copy carries only in-frame clones and drops some. The sample contains roughly 200,000 clones, 80% to 85% of which appear only once. The data derive from a study of cytomegalovirus exposure and HLA in healthy donors. Study-level information: The same platform was used for the 110 or so validation repertoires as for the 666 first-cohort repertoires, as reported in a later analysis.

Study observations and caveats: A few CMV-associated chains were confirmed in vitro to be specific for CMV antigens.

The origin of this receptor is a woman in her twenties or thirties in good health and CMV-seronegative. The sample taken for sequencing was PBMCs.

This CDR3 reads CAWGRRAWSNQPQHF. In DNA form, the CDR3 reads TGTGCCTGGGGGAGGAGGGCATGGAGCAATCAGCCCCAGCATTTT. This chain uses TRBV30 with TRBJ1-5; D remains ambiguous. From germline, CDR1 is GTSNPN and CDR2 SVGIG (reference sequence). There are 15 residues in the CDR3. V dropped 5 bases and J dropped 1 base, with 15 bases sitting between them.